This record concerns one T cell receptor beta chain sequence. Its antigen is unidentified. This entry is derived from a study of STAT3 mutations in large granular lymphocyte leukemia. The table came from immunoSEQ multiplex PCR; TCRdb's copy has only in-frame clones and leaves some out. The sample consists of 2,500 to 3,000 clones, 80% to 90% of them appearing once. Overall study findings and caveats: Every T-cell large granular lymphocyte leukemia patient had at least one immunodominant TCR beta clonotype. Differing intervals and regimens complicate linking therapy response to clone burden. In about 35% of the 18 patients, new TCR clonotypes emerged after therapy.

The receptor was derived from a woman between 65 and 79 years old with T-cell large granular lymphocyte leukemia. Some clones in this sample may be carry-over from other donors' samples. Sequenced sample: peripheral blood mononuclear cells.

The DNA for the CDR3 is TGTGCCAGCAGCTTGGCCACAGGGGAGAACCAAGAGACCCAGTACTTC. Its translation is CASSLATGENQETQYF. The rearrangement joins TRBV5-4 to TRBJ2-5; 7 bases line up with TRBD1. J was trimmed by 0 bases and V by 0 bases; bases with no gene match: 5. The CDR3 has 16 amino acids. CDR1 is SGHNT, CDR2 YYREEE, per germline (reference sequence).